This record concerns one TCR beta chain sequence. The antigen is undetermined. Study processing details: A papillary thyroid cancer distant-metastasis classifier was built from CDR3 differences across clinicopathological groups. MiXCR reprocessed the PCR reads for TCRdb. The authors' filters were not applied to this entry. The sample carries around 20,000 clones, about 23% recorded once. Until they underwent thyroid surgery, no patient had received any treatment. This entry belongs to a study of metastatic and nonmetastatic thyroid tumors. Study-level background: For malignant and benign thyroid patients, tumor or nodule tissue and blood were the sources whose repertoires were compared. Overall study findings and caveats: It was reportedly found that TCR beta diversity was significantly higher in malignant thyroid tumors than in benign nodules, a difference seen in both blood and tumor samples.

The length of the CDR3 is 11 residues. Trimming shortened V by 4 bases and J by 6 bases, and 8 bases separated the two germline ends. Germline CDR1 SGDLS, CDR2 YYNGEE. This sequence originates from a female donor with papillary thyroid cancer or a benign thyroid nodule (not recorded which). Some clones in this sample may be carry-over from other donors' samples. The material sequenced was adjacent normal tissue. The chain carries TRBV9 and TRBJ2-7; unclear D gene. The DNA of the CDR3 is TGTGCCAGCAGCACCCCCATCGAGCAGTACTTC. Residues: CASSTPIEQYF.